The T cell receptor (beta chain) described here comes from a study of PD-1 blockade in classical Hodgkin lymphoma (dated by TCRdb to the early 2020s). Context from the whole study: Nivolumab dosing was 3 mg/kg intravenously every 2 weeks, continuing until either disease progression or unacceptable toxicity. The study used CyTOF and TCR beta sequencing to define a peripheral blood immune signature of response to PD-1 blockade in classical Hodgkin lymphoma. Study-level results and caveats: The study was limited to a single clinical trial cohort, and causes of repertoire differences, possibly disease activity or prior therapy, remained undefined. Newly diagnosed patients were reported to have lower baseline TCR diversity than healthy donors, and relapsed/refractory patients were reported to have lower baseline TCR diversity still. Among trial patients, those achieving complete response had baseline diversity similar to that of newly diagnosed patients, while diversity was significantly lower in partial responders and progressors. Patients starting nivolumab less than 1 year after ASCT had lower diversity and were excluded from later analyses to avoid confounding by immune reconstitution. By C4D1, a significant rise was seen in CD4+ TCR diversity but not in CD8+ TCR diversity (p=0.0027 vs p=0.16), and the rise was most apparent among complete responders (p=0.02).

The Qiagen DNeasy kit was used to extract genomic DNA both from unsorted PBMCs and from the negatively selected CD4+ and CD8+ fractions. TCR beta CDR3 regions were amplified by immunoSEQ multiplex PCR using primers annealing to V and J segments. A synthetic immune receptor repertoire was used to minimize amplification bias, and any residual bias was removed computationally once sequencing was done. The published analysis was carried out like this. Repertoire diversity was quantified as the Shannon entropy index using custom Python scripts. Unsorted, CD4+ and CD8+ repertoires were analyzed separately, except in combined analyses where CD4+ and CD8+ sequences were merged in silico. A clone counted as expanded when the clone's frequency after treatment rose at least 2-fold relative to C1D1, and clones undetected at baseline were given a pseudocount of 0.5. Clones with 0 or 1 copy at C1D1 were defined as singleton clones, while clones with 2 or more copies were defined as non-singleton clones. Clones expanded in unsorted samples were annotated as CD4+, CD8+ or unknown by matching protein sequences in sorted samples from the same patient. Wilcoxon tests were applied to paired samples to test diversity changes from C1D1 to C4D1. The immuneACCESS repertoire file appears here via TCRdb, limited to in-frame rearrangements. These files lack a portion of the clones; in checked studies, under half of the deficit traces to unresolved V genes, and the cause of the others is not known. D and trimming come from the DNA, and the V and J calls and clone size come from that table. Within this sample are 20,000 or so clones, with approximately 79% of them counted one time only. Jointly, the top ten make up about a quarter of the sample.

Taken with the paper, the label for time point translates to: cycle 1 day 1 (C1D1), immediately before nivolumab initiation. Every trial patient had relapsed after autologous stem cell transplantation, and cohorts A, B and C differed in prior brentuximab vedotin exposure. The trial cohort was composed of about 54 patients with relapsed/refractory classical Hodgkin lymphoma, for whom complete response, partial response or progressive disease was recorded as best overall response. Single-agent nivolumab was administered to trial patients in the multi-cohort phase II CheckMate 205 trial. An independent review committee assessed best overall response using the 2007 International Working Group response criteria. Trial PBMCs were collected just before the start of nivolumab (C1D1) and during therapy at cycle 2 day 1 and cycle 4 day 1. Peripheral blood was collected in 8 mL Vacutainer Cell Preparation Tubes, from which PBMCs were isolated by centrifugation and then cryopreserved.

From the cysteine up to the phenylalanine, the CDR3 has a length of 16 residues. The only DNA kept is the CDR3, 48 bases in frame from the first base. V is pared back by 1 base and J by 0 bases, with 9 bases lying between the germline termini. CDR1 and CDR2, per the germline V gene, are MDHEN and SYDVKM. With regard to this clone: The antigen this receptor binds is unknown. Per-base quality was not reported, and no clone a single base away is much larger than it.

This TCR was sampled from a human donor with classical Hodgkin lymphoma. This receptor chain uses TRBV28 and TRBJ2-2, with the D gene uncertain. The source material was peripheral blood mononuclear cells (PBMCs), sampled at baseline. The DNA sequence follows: TGTGCCAGCAGTTTATTGGGATCAGCGAACACCGGGGAGCTGTTTTTT. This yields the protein CASSLLGSANTGELFF.